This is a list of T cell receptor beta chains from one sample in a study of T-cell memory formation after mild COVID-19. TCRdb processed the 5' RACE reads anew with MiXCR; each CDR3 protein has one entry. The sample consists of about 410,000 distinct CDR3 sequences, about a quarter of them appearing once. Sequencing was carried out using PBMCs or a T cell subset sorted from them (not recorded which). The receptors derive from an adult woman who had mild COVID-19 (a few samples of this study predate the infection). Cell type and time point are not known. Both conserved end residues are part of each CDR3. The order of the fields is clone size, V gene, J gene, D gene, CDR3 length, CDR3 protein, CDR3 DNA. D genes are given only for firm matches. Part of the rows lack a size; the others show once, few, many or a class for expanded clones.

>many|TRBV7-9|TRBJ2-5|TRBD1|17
CASSSWDRGRFQETQYF
TGTGCCAGCAGCTCCTGGGACAGAGGACGCTTTCAAGAGACCCAGTACTTC
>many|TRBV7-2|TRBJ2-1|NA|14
CASSFLRADNEQFF
TGTGCCAGCAGCTTTCTCCGGGCAGACAATGAGCAGTTCTTC
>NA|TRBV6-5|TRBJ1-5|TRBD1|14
CASSTTGVSQPQHF
TGTGCCAGCAGTACGACAGGGGTGAGTCAGCCCCAGCATTTT
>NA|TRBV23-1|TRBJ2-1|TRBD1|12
CASKWMGQRQFF
TGCGCCAGCAAGTGGATGGGACAGAGGCAGTTCTTC
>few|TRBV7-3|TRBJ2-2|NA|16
CASSPNIGAPTGELFF
TGTGCCAGCAGCCCCAACATCGGGGCGCCGACCGGGGAGCTGTTTTTT
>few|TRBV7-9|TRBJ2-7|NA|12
CASSSRAGAQYF
TGTGCCAGCAGCTCCAGAGCTGGGGCTCAGTACTTC
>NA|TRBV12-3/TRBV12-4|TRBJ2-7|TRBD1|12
CASSPTGVEQYF
TGTGCCAGCAGTCCGACAGGGGTCGAGCAGTACTTC
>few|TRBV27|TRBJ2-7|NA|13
CASSWVSSHEQYF
TGTGCCAGCAGTTGGGTCTCCAGCCACGAGCAGTACTTC
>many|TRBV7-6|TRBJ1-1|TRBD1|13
CASSLTGVTEAFF
TGTGCCAGCAGCCTTACAGGGGTCACTGAAGCTTTCTTT
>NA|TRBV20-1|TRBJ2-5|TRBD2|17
CSARDRYLLAGAVTQYF
TGCAGTGCTAGAGATCGATACCTTCTAGCGGGGGCTGTGACCCAGTACTTC